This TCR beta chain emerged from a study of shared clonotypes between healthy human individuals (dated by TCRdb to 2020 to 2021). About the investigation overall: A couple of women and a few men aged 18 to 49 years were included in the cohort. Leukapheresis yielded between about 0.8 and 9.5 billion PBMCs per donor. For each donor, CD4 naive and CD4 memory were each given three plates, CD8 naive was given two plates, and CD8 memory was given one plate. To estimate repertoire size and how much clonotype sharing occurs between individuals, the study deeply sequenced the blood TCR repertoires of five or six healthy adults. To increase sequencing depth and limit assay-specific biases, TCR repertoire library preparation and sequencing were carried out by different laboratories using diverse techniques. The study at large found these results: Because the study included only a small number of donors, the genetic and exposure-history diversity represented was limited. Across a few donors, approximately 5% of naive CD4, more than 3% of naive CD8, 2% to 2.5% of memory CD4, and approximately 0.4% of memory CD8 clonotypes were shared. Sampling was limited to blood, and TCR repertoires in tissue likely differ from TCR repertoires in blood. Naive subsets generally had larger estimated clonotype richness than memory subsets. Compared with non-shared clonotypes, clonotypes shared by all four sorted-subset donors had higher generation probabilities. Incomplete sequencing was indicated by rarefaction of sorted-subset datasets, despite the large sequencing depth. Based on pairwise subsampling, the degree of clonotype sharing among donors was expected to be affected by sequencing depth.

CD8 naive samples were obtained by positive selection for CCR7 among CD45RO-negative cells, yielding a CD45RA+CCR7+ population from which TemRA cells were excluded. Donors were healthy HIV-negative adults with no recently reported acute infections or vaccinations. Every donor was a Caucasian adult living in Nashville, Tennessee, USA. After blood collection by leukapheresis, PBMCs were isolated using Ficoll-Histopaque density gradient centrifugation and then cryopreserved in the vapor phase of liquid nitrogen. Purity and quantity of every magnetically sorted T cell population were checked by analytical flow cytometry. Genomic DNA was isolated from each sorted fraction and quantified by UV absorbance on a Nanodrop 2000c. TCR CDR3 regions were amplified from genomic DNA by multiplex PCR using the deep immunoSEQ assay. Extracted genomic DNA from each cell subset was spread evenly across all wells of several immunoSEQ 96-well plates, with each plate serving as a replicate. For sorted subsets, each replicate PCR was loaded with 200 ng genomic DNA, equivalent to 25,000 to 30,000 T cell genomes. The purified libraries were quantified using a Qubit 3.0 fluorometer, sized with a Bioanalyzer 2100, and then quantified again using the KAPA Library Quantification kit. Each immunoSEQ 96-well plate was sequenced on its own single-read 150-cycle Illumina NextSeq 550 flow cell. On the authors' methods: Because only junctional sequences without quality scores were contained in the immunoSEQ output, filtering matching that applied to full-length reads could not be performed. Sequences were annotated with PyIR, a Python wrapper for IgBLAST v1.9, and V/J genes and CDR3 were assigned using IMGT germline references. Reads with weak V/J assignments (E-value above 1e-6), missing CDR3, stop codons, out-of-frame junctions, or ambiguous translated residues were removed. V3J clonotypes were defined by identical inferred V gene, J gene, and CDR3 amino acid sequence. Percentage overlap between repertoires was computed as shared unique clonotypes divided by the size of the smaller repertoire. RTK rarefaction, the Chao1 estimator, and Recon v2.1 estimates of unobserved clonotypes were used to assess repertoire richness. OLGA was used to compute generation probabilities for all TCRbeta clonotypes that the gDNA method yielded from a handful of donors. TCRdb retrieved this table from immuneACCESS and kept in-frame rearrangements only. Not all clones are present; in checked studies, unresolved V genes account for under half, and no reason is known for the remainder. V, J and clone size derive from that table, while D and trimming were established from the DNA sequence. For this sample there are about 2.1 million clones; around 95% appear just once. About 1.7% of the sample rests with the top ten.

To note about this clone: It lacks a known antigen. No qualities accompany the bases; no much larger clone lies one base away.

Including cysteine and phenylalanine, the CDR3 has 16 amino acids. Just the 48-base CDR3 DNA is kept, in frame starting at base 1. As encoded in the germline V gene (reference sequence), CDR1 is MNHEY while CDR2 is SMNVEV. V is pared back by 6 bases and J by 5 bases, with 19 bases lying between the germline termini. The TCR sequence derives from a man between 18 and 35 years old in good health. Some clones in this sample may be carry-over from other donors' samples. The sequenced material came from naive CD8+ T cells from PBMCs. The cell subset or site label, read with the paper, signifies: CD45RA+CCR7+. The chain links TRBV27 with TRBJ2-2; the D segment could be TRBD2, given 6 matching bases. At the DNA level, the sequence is TGTGCCAGCAGCTTTTACTCGGAGGGGTGGACCGGGGAGCTGTTTTTT. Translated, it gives CASSFYSEGWTGELFF.